One T cell receptor beta chain is described in this entry. This sample was taken from a study of blood T cell repertoires in COVID-19. Across the study: The United States, Italy and Spain provided the acute and convalescent COVID-19 samples. Nucleic acid was either cDNA or gDNA, and it came from T cells, B-cell-depleted T cells, or PBMCs.

The CDR3 spans 14 residues. Germline lookup yields CDR1 SGHNT and CDR2 YENEEA. Trimming at V came to 5 bases and at J to 7 bases, leaving 6 bases not matched to a gene. Authors' analysis steps: Reference gene primer amplification yielded estimated nucleated cell counts. Using immunoSEQ multiplex PCR, the repertoire was profiled, and TCRdb retains in-frame clones only, with some absent. That table supplies the V and J calls and clone size; D and trimming were determined from the DNA. The table lists 270,000 or so clones, about nine tenths of them singletons, with roughly 8.5% in the top ten. The chain uses TRBV11-3 and TRBJ2-2; 8 bases are shared with TRBD2. The sample taken for sequencing was peripheral blood. The TCR was taken from a man aged 35 to 55 with active or convalescent COVID-19. The CDR3 protein is CASSPGGADGELFF. The CDR3 DNA follows: TGTGCCAGCAGCCCCGGGGGGGCGGACGGGGAGCTGTTTTTT.